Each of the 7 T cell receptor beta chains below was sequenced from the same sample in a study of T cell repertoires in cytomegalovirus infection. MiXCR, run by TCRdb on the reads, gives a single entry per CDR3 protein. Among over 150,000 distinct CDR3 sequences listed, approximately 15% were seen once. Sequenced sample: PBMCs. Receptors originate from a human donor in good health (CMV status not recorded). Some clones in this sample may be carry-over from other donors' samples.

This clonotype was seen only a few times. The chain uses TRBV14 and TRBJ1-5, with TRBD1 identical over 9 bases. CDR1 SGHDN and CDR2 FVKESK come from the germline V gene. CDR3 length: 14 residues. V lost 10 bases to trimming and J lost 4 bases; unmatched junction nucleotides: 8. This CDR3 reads CANNRDRANQPQHF. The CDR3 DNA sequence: TGTGCCAACAACCGGGACAGGGCTAATCAGCCCCAGCATTTT. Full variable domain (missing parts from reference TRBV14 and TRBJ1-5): EAGVTQFPSHSVIEKGQTVTLRCDPISGHDNLYWYRRVMGKEIKFLLHFVKESKQDESGMPNNRFLAERTGGTYSTLKVQPAELEDSGVYFCANNRDRANQPQHFGDGTRLSIL.

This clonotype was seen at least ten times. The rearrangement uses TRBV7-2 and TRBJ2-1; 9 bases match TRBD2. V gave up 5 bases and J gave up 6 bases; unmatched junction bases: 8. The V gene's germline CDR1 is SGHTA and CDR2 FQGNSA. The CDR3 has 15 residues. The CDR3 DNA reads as TGTGCCAGCAGCCTACACCGCGGGGGGGGCAATGAGCAGTTCTTC. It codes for CASSLHRGGGNEQFF.

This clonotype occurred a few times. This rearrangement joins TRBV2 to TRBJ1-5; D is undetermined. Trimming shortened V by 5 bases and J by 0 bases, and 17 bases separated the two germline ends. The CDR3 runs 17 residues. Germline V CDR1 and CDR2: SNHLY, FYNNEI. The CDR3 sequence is CASSLDKDPYSNQPQHF. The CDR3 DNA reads TGTGCCAGCAGTCTTGACAAGGACCCTTATAGCAATCAGCCCCAGCATTTT.

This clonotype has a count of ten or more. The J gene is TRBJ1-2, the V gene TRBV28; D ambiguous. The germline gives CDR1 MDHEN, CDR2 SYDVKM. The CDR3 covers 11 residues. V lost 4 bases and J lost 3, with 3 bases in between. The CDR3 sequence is CASSSDYGYTF. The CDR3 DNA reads TGTGCCAGCAGTTCTGACTATGGCTACACCTTC.

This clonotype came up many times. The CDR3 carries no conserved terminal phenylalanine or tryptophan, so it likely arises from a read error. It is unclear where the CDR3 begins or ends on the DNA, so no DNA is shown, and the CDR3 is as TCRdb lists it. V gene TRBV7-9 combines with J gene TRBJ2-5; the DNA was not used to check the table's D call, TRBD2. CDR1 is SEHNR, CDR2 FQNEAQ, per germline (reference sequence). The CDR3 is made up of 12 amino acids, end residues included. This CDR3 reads CASSFSEGTAVH.

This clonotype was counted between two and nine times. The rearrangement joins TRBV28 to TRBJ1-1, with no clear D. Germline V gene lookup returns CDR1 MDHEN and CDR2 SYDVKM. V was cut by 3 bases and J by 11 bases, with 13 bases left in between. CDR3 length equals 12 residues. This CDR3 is CASSFGAFGAFF. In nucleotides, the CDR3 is TGTGCCAGCAGTTTCGGCGCCTTCGGGGCTTTCTTT.

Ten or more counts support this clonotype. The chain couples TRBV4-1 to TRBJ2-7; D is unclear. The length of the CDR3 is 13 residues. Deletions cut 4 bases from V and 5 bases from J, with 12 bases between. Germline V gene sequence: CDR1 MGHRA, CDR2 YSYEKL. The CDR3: CASSPLWWDEQYF. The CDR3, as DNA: TGCGCCAGCAGCCCCCTCTGGTGGGACGAGCAGTACTTC.